One sample yielded the 8 T cell receptor beta chains listed below, sequenced in a study of siplizumab effects on memory and regulatory T cells. Profiled with immunoSEQ multiplex PCR; TCRdb holds only in-frame clones, not every one. The sample includes more than 90,000 clones, about 94% of them seen just once. Sequences were obtained from non-Treg CD4+ T cells sorted from blood. The receptors derive from a human donor in good health.

The chain recombines TRBV6-6 with TRBJ2-1, with D perhaps matching TRBD2 (5 bases). V lost 4 bases, J lost 1 base, and 11 bases lay in between. Germline V gene lookup returns CDR1 MNHNY and CDR2 SVGAGI (reference sequence). CDR3 length: 15 amino acids. Written as DNA, the CDR3 is TGTGCCAGCAGTTCGTTAGCGAGATCCTACAATGAGCAGTTCTTC. Encoded protein: CASSSLARSYNEQFF.

The J gene is TRBJ2-1, the V gene TRBV14; D is perhaps TRBD1 or TRBD2 (5 bases each). Per germline, CDR1 SGHDN and CDR2 FVKESK. CDR3 length: 16 residues. The V and J ends lost 0 bases and 7 bases respectively, with 16 bases between them. The CDR3 DNA reads as TGTGCCAGCAGCCAAGATCGGGGACCGCTCAGGAATGAGCAGTTCTTC. Amino acid sequence: CASSQDRGPLRNEQFF.

This clone was counted a single time. The chain joins TRBV11-2 to TRBJ2-7; TRBD2 matches 9 bases. Germline V lookup: CDR1 SGHAT, CDR2 FQNNGV. This CDR3 is built from 16 residues. Trimming cost V 6 bases and J 5 bases; bases outside gene matches: 14. Written as DNA, the CDR3 is TGTGCCAGCAGTTCTCATCGCGGGAGGGCCGCCCACGAGCAGTACTTC. Residues: CASSSHRGRAAHEQYF.

The V gene is TRBV7-8, the J gene TRBJ2-7; D is undetermined. This CDR3 is 13 amino acids long. V was shortened by 0 bases and J by 0 bases, with 3 bases between the two germline ends. Germline V gene data show CDR1 as SGHVS and CDR2 as FQNEAQ. The CDR3, as DNA: TGTGCCAGCAGCTTAGCAGGCTCCTACGAGCAGTACTTC. This translates into CASSLAGSYEQYF.

V gene TRBV9 combines with J gene TRBJ2-5; the D gene is possibly TRBD1 (5 bases). Germline lookup yields CDR1 SGDLS and CDR2 YYNGEE. V lost 0 bases and J 2 bases, leaving 23 bases between the germline ends. CDR3 length: 19 residues. CDR3 loop: CASSVEVPGFRVIQETQYF. The CDR3 DNA reads as TGTGCCAGCAGCGTAGAGGTCCCAGGGTTCCGGGTTATTCAAGAGACCCAGTACTTC. The full variable domain, rest sourced from reference TRBV9 and TRBJ2-5, is DSGVTQTPKHLITATGQRVTLRCSPRSGDLSVYWYQQSLDQGLQFLIQYYNGEERAKGNILERFSAQQFPDLHSELNLSSLELGDSALYFCASSVEVPGFRVIQETQYFGPGTRLLVL.

On this clone itself: Other nucleotide sequences from this sample produce the same CDR3. The chain links TRBV5-4 to TRBJ1-4; D unclear. Germline V lookup: CDR1 SGHNT, CDR2 YYREEE (reference sequence). This CDR3 has 13 amino acids. V was pared by 0 bases and J by 3 bases, with 3 bases between. The CDR3 region is CASSLGANEKLFF. Here the CDR3 DNA reads TGTGCCAGCAGCTTGGGAGCTAATGAAAAACTGTTTTTT.

J is TRBJ1-2 and V is TRBV5-4; possible D gene TRBD1, 6 bases. CDR3 size: 15 residues. From germline, CDR1 is SGHNT and CDR2 YYREEE (reference sequence). Deletions cut 4 bases from V and 0 bases from J, with 13 bases between. The CDR3 sequence is CASSPQRGPNYGYTF. The CDR3 coding sequence is TGTGCCAGCAGCCCCCAACGGGGGCCTAACTATGGCTACACCTTC.

This chain joins TRBV19 and TRBJ1-5, with a tentative D call TRBD1 (5 bases). Between the trimmed V and J ends, which lost 1 base and 3 bases, there was a span of 13 bases. This CDR3 is 16 amino acids long. Looked up from germline, CDR1 is LNHDA and CDR2 is SQIVND (reference sequence). The CDR3: CASSIVGGGYNQPQHF. CDR3 DNA sequence: TGTGCCAGTAGTATAGTGGGGGGGGGATACAATCAGCCCCAGCATTTT.